The TCR beta chain described here comes from a study of regulatory T cells in long-lasting Graves disease. The count of this clonotype is one. Specified time point: newly diagnosed GD, antithyroid drugs for less than 3 months. Making the TCR library involved RNA that had been extracted from PBMCs. Graves' disease diagnosis relied on American Thyroid Association guidelines. With EDTA tubes as the receptacles, around 10 milliliters of peripheral blood were drawn. CDR3 length: 13 residues. Trimming removed 5 bases from V and 10 bases from J; junction bases left unmatched: 10. The V gene's germline CDR1 is DFQATT and CDR2 SNEGSKA (reference sequence). Researchers made TCR beta libraries by using iRepertoire HTBI primers and running Arm-PCR on CDR3 regions. Using its own MiXCR run on the multiplex PCR reads, TCRdb lists one record per CDR3 protein. This table has 440,000 or so distinct CDR3 sequences, 16% appearing once.

These sequences were also reported in another study, on T cells in Graves' hyperthyroidism and ophthalmopathy. This second study says: The model's output predicted ophthalmopathy at a median of roughly 6 months prior to onset.

The receptor was isolated from a woman aged 30 to 39 with Graves disease. Material: peripheral blood mononuclear cells (PBMCs), obtained at new diagnosis, from a patient treated with antithyroid drugs. This chain connects TRBV20-1 to TRBJ2-1; 8 bases fit TRBD2. The CDR3 sequence is CSALRTSPTEQFF. The DNA for the CDR3 is TGCAGTGCTCTACGGACTAGCCCAACCGAGCAGTTCTTC.